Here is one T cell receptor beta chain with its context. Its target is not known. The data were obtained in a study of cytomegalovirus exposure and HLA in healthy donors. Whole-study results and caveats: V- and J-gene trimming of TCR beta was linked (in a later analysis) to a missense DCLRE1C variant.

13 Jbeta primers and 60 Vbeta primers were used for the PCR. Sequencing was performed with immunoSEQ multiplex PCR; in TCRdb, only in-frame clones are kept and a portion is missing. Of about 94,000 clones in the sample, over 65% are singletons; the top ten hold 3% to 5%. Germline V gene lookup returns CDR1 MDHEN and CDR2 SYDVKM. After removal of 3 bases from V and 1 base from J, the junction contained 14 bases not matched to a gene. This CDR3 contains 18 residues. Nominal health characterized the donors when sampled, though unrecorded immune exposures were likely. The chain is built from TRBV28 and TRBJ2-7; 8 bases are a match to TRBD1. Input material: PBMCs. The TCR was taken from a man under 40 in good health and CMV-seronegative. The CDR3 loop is CASSFSGTGTPTSYEQYF. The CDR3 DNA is TGTGCCAGCAGTTTCTCCGGGACAGGAACACCAACATCCTACGAGCAGTACTTC.